This T cell receptor beta chain is from a study of T cell responses to AZD1222 COVID-19 vaccine. Regarding the study as a whole: Baseline serostatus was positive in only six AZD1222 recipients. Spike regions recognized by vaccine-associated CD4 TCRs spanned the protein, led by 160-218 and 743-854. As reported, nearly half of all spike-specific TCRs target variant regions that are unmutated. Possibly, clonal diversity was underestimated; donors were largely white British and included more females.

Assay used: immunoSEQ multiplex PCR; TCRdb lists only in-frame clones, some missing. The sample contains about 120,000 clones, around 90% of which appear only once. Concerning this clone: The antigen remains undetermined.

Germline-derived CDR1 and CDR2 are MDHEN and SYDVKM. With 6 bases removed from V and 4 bases from J, the gap between germline ends came to 9 bases. The length of the CDR3 is 12 residues. This chain uses TRBV28 with TRBJ1-2; D possibly corresponds to TRBD1 (6 bases). Sequencing used peripheral blood, obtained 28 days after the second dose of the MenACWY control vaccine. This receptor was taken from an adult who received the MenACWY meningococcal vaccine as a control. The CDR3: CASSLQGYGYTF. As DNA, the CDR3 is TGTGCCAGCAGCCTACAGGGCTATGGCTACACCTTC.